The following is a TCR beta chain sequence with its context. What this receptor recognizes is not known. The sample holds no much larger clone one base away, and base qualities are not on file. The entry originates in a study of blood T cell repertoires in COVID-19 (dated by TCRdb to the early 2020s). For context, the study as a whole: Collaborator samples came from the United States, Italy and Spain and covered acute and convalescent phases of COVID-19. The prospective study material was composed of cDNA or gDNA derived from T cells, B-cell-depleted T cells, or PBMCs. The dataset comprised deeply sampled blood TCRbeta repertoires from subjects exposed to, actively infected with, or recovered from COVID-19. The repertoires were made available in a free public database intended to serve as a resource for research on the immune response to SARS-CoV-2. The samples were drawn from two sources: the first 160 participants of the ongoing ImmuneRACE study, and 950 to 1,500 subjects contributed by 6 global collaborators. A de-identified subject ID, COVID-19 status, age in years and sex were almost always included in the sample metadata. Where available, HLA class I and class II types were taken from metadata supplied by the sample provider and were not determined by assay-based typing. Beyond this particular receptor, the publication reports: The amount of clinical and demographic metadata varied by source and participant and was provided uncurated.

In Seattle, one collaborating source enrolled patients while the infection was active and tracked those patients longitudinally over the course of disease. Whole blood was collected in K2EDTA tubes by collaborating institutions according to the institutions' own protocols. Collaborator samples were shipped for TCRbeta analysis as frozen whole blood, isolated PBMCs, or DNA extracted from either sample type. Based on the germline V gene, the CDR1 and CDR2 sequences are ENHRY and SYGVKD. Taken from cysteine to phenylalanine, the CDR3 has 13 residues. The retained sequence is limited to the CDR3, 39 bases, with the frame set at the first base. V is clipped by 7 bases and J by 6 bases, and the sequence between their germline boundaries is 15 bases long. TCRbeta CDR3 regions were amplified from genomic DNA by means of the immunoSEQ Assay, a bias-controlled multiplex PCR. As for the authors' bioinformatics: The number of nucleated cells in each sample was estimated from the amplification of reference gene primers within the assay. To quantify the absolute abundance of each unique TCRbeta CDR3 rearrangement, sequence reads were collapsed and filtered. For each sample, productive Simpson clonality was calculated as the square root of Simpson's diversity index over productive rearrangements. This is the immuneACCESS table as TCRdb keeps it, with only in-frame sequences that have V and J called. A part of the clones is gone; compared with another copy, unresolved V genes explain less than half, and the rest is unexplained. The V and J calls and clone size come from that table; D and trimming were worked out from the DNA. The sample table holds some 75,000 clones, of which 86% were seen once. The biggest ten clones account for over 6% of the sample.

This TCR derives from an elderly man with COVID-19, enrolled during active disease. The chain links TRBV10-3 with TRBJ1-1; the D gene is possibly TRBD1, with 5 bases matching. Sequencing input: peripheral blood. The CDR3 loop reads CAIIDPGRSEAFF. The nucleotides are TGTGCCATCATCGATCCAGGGAGGTCTGAAGCTTTCTTT.